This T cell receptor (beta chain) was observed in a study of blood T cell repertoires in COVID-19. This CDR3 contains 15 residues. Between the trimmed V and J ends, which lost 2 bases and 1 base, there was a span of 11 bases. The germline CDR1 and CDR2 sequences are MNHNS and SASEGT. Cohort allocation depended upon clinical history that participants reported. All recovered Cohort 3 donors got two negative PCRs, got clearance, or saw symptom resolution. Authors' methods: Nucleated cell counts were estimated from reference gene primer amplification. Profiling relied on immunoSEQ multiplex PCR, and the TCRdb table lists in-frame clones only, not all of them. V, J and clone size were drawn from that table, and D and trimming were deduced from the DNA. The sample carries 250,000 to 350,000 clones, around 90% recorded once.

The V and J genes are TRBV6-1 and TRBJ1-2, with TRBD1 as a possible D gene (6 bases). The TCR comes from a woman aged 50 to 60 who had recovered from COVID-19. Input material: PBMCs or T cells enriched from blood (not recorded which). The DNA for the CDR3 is TGTGCCAGCAGTGAATCTCAGGGGTTTAACTATGGCTACACCTTC. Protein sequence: CASSESQGFNYGYTF.